The 24 T cell receptor beta chains below were found in one sample sequenced in a study of Graves' ophthalmopathy and Graves' hyperthyroidism. As the template, RNA transcripts were used to amplify TCR beta CDR3 regions. HTBI primers primed a first-round RT-PCR, and a second-round multiplex PCR followed. Each CDR3 protein is one row after TCRdb ran MiXCR on the multiplex PCR reads. The table includes 300,000 to 450,000 distinct CDR3 sequences, about a sixth detected once. Specimen: peripheral blood. These TCRs come from an adult woman with stable Graves' hyperthyroidism.

There are a few counts of this clonotype. Written as DNA, the CDR3 is TGTGCTAGTGGTAGACTGGCGGTCGGGGAGCTGTTTTTT. Protein product: CASGRLAVGELFF. This chain joins TRBV12-5 and TRBJ2-2; D is undetermined. Trimming left V 5 bases short and J 7 bases short, with 11 bases between. CDR1 LGHNT and CDR2 FRNRAP come from the germline V gene. This CDR3 is 13 amino acids long.

The sample holds a few counts of this clonotype. This sequence joins TRBV29-1 and TRBJ2-4; D gene unclear. The CDR3 extends over 13 amino acids. Per germline, CDR1 SQVTM and CDR2 ANQGSEA. Trimming removed 2 bases from V and 7 bases from J, with 12 bases in between. As DNA, the CDR3 is TGCAGCGTTGAACGCCAGGACGGGAACATTCAGTACTTC. It specifies CSVERQDGNIQYF.

There are a few counts of this clonotype. This sequence joins TRBV27 and TRBJ2-5; possible D gene TRBD2, 5 bases. The CDR3 has 13 residues. V was pared by 5 bases and J by 5 bases, with 12 bases between. Germline CDR1 is MNHEY and CDR2 is SMNVEV (reference sequence). The CDR3, as DNA: TGTGCCAGCAGTATTAACGGGGTTGAGACCCAGTACTTC. Its protein product is CASSINGVETQYF.

This clonotype was counted at least ten times. The V and J genes are TRBV28 and TRBJ1-1, with D maybe TRBD1 (5 bases). Per the germline V gene, CDR1 is MDHEN and CDR2 is SYDVKM. CDR3 length: 17 amino acids. Trimming took 7 bases from V and 0 from J, leaving 21 bases between them. The CDR3: CASKLPGARILNTEAFF. CDR3 DNA: TGTGCCAGCAAGTTACCCGGGGCCAGGATCTTGAACACTGAAGCTTTCTTT.

About this clonotype: This may arise from a read error, as a much more abundant clone is one base away. The V gene is TRBV11-1, the J gene TRBJ2-7; D is ambiguous. V was shortened by 3 bases and J by 0 bases, with 15 bases between the two germline ends. The germline gives CDR1 SGHAT, CDR2 FQDESV (reference sequence). The CDR3 has 16 amino acids. The CDR3 protein is CASSFPSDAFSYEQYV. DNA for the CDR3: TGTGCCAGCAGCTTCCCCTCAGATGCTTTCTCCTACGAGCAGTACGTC.

This clonotype came up once. The chain has TRBV28 and TRBJ1-2; a possible D gene is TRBD1 (6 bases). Germline-derived CDR1 and CDR2 are MDHEN and SYDVKM. The CDR3 has 13 amino acids. Between the trimmed V and J ends, which lost 3 bases and 8 bases, there was a span of 13 bases. The CDR3 reads CASSFRGAGGYTF. CDR3 DNA sequence: TGTGCCAGCAGTTTTAGGGGGGCCGGAGGCTACACCTTC.

This clonotype was recorded many times. The rearrangement joins TRBV6-2 or TRBV6-3 to TRBJ2-7, with 9 nucleotides matching TRBD2. With V trimmed by 4 bases and J by 4 bases, 5 bases remained unmatched. Germline CDR1 reads MNHEY; CDR2 reads SVGEGT. This CDR3 has 14 residues. The CDR3 here is CASSSIAGVYEQYF. Here the CDR3 DNA reads TGTGCCAGCAGTTCCATAGCGGGAGTGTACGAGCAGTACTTC.

This clonotype was detected ten times or more. The chain employs TRBV18 and TRBJ1-3, with unresolved D. The germline gives CDR1 KGHSH, CDR2 LQKENI. Trimming removed 2 bases at V and 0 bases at J, with 5 bases between. The CDR3 has 14 residues. The CDR3 is CASSPETSGNTIYF. For the CDR3, the DNA is TGTGCCAGCTCACCAGAAACCTCTGGAAACACCATATATTTT.

This clonotype was seen ten or more times. This chain uses TRBV6-5 with TRBJ2-7; 14 positions agree with TRBD2. The junction had 8 bases not matched to a gene; V was cut back by 6 bases and J by 4 bases. Germline assignment: CDR1 MNHEY and CDR2 SVGAGI. This CDR3 has 16 residues. CDR3 nucleotides: TGTGCCAGCAGCCAGGGACTAGCGGGAGCAAGGTACGAGCAGTACTTC. Its protein product is CASSQGLAGARYEQYF.

This clonotype has ten or more counts. The rearrangement uses TRBV7-9 and TRBJ2-7; D remains ambiguous. Germline V gene lookup returns CDR1 SEHNR and CDR2 FQNEAQ (reference sequence). The CDR3 has 12 amino acids. V was shortened by 2 bases and J by 6 bases, with 8 bases between the two germline ends. The CDR3 DNA is TGTGCCAGCAGCTTACGAGGTACCGAGCAGTACTTC. As protein: CASSLRGTEQYF.

Details on this clonotype: This likely comes from a read error, as the CDR3 has no conserved phenylalanine or tryptophan at its end. The chain carries TRBV18 and TRBJ2-5; 7 bases match TRBD2. The ends lost 4 bases at V and 9 bases at J; junction bases unmatched: 14. This CDR3 region has 15 residues. The V gene's germline CDR1 is KGHSH and CDR2 LQKENI. CDR3 sequence (DNA): TGTGCCAGCTCACAAACGGCCGGGACTACGGAGTCCCAGTACTAC. Its protein product is CASSQTAGTTESQYY.

Turning to this clonotype: Relative to the germline gene, one junction end is altered; a read error may explain this. The V gene is TRBV28, the J gene TRBJ2-5; 7 bases line up with TRBD1. Germline CDR1 reads MDHEN; CDR2 reads SYDVKM. The CDR3 consists of 14 residues. The CDR3 coding sequence is TGTGCCATCAGTTTGCCGGACAGGTTGGAGACCCGGTACTTC. Its protein is CAISLPDRLETRYF.

Ten or more counts support this clonotype. V usage is TRBV7-2 and J usage is TRBJ1-2; 7 bases fit TRBD1. Trimming cost V 1 base and J 8 bases; bases outside gene matches: 4. The CDR3 has 13 residues. Germline lookup yields CDR1 SGHTA and CDR2 FQGNSA. CDR3 sequence (DNA): TGTGCCAGCAGCTTAGGACAGGGTCGAGGCTACACCTTC. Translation: CASSLGQGRGYTF.

The table lists this clonotype with many counts. The V and J genes are TRBV28 and TRBJ1-3; D unclear. The ends were cut back, 7 bases at V and 1 base at J, with 17 bases in the middle. This CDR3 spans 16 amino acids. Germline CDR1 MDHEN, CDR2 SYDVKM. The CDR3 region has the DNA TGTGCCAGCACTTCCTTTGGCATCCGATCTGGAAACACCATATATTTT. Amino acids: CASTSFGIRSGNTIYF.

This clonotype was counted at least ten times. The chain couples TRBV7-8 to TRBJ2-5, with 7 bases aligning to TRBD2. V shed 1 base, J shed 3 bases, and the junction held 2 bases outside the gene matches. The CDR3 totals 14 residues. Per germline, CDR1 SGHVS and CDR2 FQNEAQ. The CDR3 loop is CASSLGLAEETQYF. In DNA form, the CDR3 reads TGTGCCAGCAGCTTAGGGCTAGCGGAAGAGACCCAGTACTTC.

This clonotype was seen a few times. A much larger clone lies one base from this, so it may be a read error. The chain joins TRBV13 to TRBJ1-2; D is uncertain. The CDR3 has 16 residues. Germline V gene data show CDR1 as PRHDT and CDR2 as FYEKMQ (reference sequence). The DNA of the CDR3 is TGTGCCGGCAGCCCTTACCCCCCCGGGTCCCGCTATGGCTACACCTTC. Residues: CAGSPYPPGSRYGYTF.

This clonotype was observed many times. The chain recombines TRBV10-2 with TRBJ2-5; D unclear. The germline CDR1 and CDR2 sequences are WSHSY and SAAADI. The V gene lost 4 bases and the J gene lost 5 bases, with 8 bases spanning the gap. The CDR3 is 12 amino acids. The CDR3, as DNA: TGCGCCAGCAGTGGGCAGCCCGAGACCCAGTACTTC. Translation gives CASSGQPETQYF.

In this sample, this clonotype turned up many times. The chain uses TRBV15 and TRBJ1-1; 10 positions agree with TRBD1. CDR3 length equals 15 residues. The J segment lost 5 bases and the V segment lost 1 base, leaving 4 bases of the junction unmatched. CDR1 is LNHNV and CDR2 is YYDKDF in the germline V gene (reference sequence). CDR3 sequence: CATSRGQGARTEAFF. The CDR3 DNA follows: TGTGCCACCAGCAGAGGACAGGGGGCTCGGACTGAAGCTTTCTTT.

This clonotype was counted ten times or more. The chain has TRBV5-1 and TRBJ1-1; no definite D call. Germline CDR1 reads SGHRS; CDR2 reads YFSETQ. The V and J ends lost 5 bases and 2 bases respectively, with 10 bases between them. The CDR3 covers 13 residues. The CDR3 loop is CASRADRNTEAFF. CDR3 DNA sequence: TGCGCCAGCAGAGCGGACCGCAACACTGAAGCTTTCTTT.

This clonotype appeared many times. V usage is TRBV12-3 or TRBV12-4 and J usage is TRBJ2-5, with TRBD2 matching over 9 bases. V trimming: 5 bases; J trimming: 5 bases; junction bases outside the gene matches: 6. The CDR3 loop spans 14 amino acids. CDR3 DNA: TGTGCCAGCAGTATCAGAGGACTAGCGGAGACCCAGTACTTC. Its protein is CASSIRGLAETQYF.

This clonotype was seen ten or more times. This sequence joins TRBV11-3 and TRBJ2-5; no reliable D call. The V gene lost 4 bases and the J gene lost 5 bases, with 11 bases spanning the gap. Germline CDR1 SGHNT, CDR2 YENEEA. This CDR3 is 13 amino acids long. The DNA for the CDR3 is TGTGCCAGCAGCTACGGCCGCTGGGAGACCCAGTACTTC. Encoded protein: CASSYGRWETQYF. The full variable domain, in which reference TRBV11-3 and TRBJ2-5 provide the parts outside the CDR3, is EAGVVQSPRYKIIEKKQPVAFWCNPISGHNTLYWYLQNLGQGPELLIRYENEEAVDDSQLPKDRFSAERLKGVDSTLKIQPAELGDSAVYLCASSYGRWETQYFGPGTRLLVL.

In its sample, this clonotype was seen many times. The rearrangement joins TRBV28 to TRBJ1-6; TRBD1 might be the D (6 bases). Germline V gene lookup returns CDR1 MDHEN and CDR2 SYDVKM. There are 16 residues in the CDR3. The germline V and J ends were trimmed by 6 bases and 6 bases, with 18 bases remaining between them. The CDR3, as DNA: TGTGCCAGCAGATACCCTGCGGGGACACTTAATTCACCCCTCCACTTT. Translation gives CASRYPAGTLNSPLHF.

This chain joins TRBV19 and TRBJ1-2, with 9 nucleotides matching TRBD1. The V and J ends lost 4 bases and 6 bases, in that order; junction bases with no gene match: 9. There are 15 residues in the CDR3. Looked up from germline, CDR1 is LNHDA and CDR2 is SQIVND (reference sequence). The DNA for the CDR3 is TGTGCCAGTAGTACGTTTGGGACAGGGCCCCATGGCTACACCTTC. Amino acid sequence: CASSTFGTGPHGYTF.

There are a few counts of this clonotype. Compared with germline, one end of the junction differs, possibly owing to a read error. V usage is TRBV25-1 and J usage is TRBJ2-4; D ambiguous. The CDR3 runs 11 residues. The germline V gene has CDR1 MGHDK and CDR2 SYGVNS. CDR3: CASSGKNIKYF. Written as DNA, the CDR3 is TGTGCCAGCAGTGGAAAAAACATTAAGTACTTC.